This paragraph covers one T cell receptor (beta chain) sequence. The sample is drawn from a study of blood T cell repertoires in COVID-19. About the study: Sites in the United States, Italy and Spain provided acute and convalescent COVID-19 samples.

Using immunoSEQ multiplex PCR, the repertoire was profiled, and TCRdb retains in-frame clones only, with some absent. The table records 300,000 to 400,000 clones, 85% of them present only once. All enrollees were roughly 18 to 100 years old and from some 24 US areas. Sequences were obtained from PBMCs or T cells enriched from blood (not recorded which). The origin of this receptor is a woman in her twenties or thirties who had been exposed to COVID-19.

This chain's CDR3 is CASSGLTANTEAFF. The DNA of the CDR3 is TGTGCCAGCAGCGGTTTGACAGCGAACACTGAAGCTTTCTTT. V and J are TRBV9 and TRBJ1-1, with a possible D match to TRBD1 (5 bases). The CDR3 sequence is 14 residues long. Germline V gene lookup returns CDR1 SGDLS and CDR2 YYNGEE. V was clipped by 3 bases and J by 1 base, with 10 bases between them.